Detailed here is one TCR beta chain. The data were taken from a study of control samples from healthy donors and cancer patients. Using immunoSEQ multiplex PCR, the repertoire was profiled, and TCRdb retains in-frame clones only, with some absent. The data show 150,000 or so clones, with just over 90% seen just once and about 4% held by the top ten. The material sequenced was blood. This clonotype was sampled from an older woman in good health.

This CDR3 is CASTSMDRDEKLFF. The CDR3 DNA is TGTGCCAGCACCTCTATGGACAGGGATGAAAAACTGTTTTTT. The J gene is TRBJ1-4, the V gene TRBV7-9; TRBD1 aligns across 8 bases. Looked up from germline, CDR1 is SEHNR and CDR2 is FQNEAQ (reference sequence). The length of the CDR3 is 14 residues. Losses at the gene ends were 7 bases for V and 6 bases for J; bases not matched to a gene: 7.